The 9 T cell receptor beta chains presented below share a single source sample, sequenced in a study of blood T cell repertoires in COVID-19. Sequencing used immunoSEQ multiplex PCR; TCRdb keeps in-frame clones, though not all of them. The sample holds around 370,000 clones, 90% seen once. Sequencing was carried out using peripheral blood. Receptor source: a man aged 18 to 30 with active or convalescent COVID-19.

V is TRBV11-2 and J is TRBJ2-1, with 9 positions matching TRBD2. Germline loops: CDR1 SGHAT, CDR2 FQNNGV. V was clipped by 5 bases and J by 1 base; unmatched bases: 9. There are 17 residues in the CDR3. The CDR3 loop is CASSLRALAGSYNEQFF. CDR3 DNA: TGTGCCAGCAGCCTAAGGGCGCTAGCGGGGTCCTACAATGAGCAGTTCTTC.

This clone came up once. V and J are TRBV27 and TRBJ2-2, with 7 bases identical to TRBD2. After removal of 3 bases from V and 5 bases from J, the junction contained 3 bases not matched to a gene. Germline CDR1 is MNHEY and CDR2 is SMNVEV (reference sequence). The CDR3 runs 14 residues. CDR3 sequence: CASSLGGLTGELFF. The CDR3 DNA is TGTGCCAGCAGTTTGGGGGGGTTGACCGGGGAGCTGTTTTTT.

This clone was found once. The chain is built from TRBV5-1 and TRBJ2-7; perhaps TRBD2 as D (6 bases). From germline, CDR1 is SGHRS and CDR2 YFSETQ. CDR3 length: 16 amino acids. The ends were cut back, 4 bases at V and 1 base at J, with 18 bases in the middle. Written as DNA, the CDR3 is TGCGCCAGCAGCATCCCAGGAGGGCTGGGGTCCTACGAGCAGTACTTC. Amino acids: CASSIPGGLGSYEQYF.

A single count supports this clone. The chain combines TRBV6-5 with TRBJ1-4, with 10 bases identical to TRBD1. Germline V gene sequence: CDR1 MNHEY, CDR2 SVGAGI. This CDR3 region has 13 residues. With 7 bases clipped from V and 8 bases from J, the junction kept 4 bases outside the gene matches. This CDR3 is CASKTGGVEKLFF. CDR3 sequence (DNA): TGTGCCAGCAAGACAGGGGGCGTAGAAAAACTGTTTTTT.

This clone has only a few counts. The J gene is TRBJ1-4, the V gene TRBV13; TRBD1 agrees at 7 bases. V lost 4 bases and J lost 5; bases outside the gene matches: 4. The V gene's germline CDR1 is PRHDT and CDR2 FYEKMQ (reference sequence). CDR3 length: 14 amino acids. The CDR3 nucleotides are TGTGCCAGCAGCTCCGACAGGGTCAATGAAAAACTGTTTTTT. The encoded protein is CASSSDRVNEKLFF.

The chain carries TRBV15 and TRBJ1-3; 9 nucleotides align to TRBD1. CDR1 is LNHNV, CDR2 YYDKDF, per germline (reference sequence). J lost 4 bases, V lost 5 bases, and 9 bases had no gene match. The CDR3 consists of 16 residues. As DNA, the CDR3 is TGTGCCACCAGCGGGCACGACAGGGGGTCAGGAAACACCATATATTTT. Protein product: CATSGHDRGSGNTIYF.

This clone came up once. The chain is built from TRBV11-3 and TRBJ2-1; 11 bases align to TRBD2. The length of the CDR3 is 15 residues. V lost 2 bases and J lost 7; bases outside the gene matches: 4. Per the germline V gene, CDR1 is SGHNT and CDR2 is YENEEA. The CDR3 DNA sequence: TGTGCCAGCAGCTTAACTAGCGGGGGTTTAAATGAGCAGTTCTTC. Its translation: CASSLTSGGLNEQFF.

V is TRBV7-8 and J is TRBJ1-5; TRBD1 matches at 7 bases. Germline V gene sequence: CDR1 SGHVS, CDR2 FQNEAQ. J was trimmed by 4 bases and V by 1 base; bases with no gene match: 4. This CDR3 is 15 amino acids long. In DNA, the CDR3 is TGTGCCAGCAGCTTAGAAGACAGGGAGAATCAGCCCCAGCATTTT. It is translated as CASSLEDRENQPQHF.

The chain combines TRBV28 with TRBJ2-7; 9 positions agree with TRBD1. This CDR3 comprises 14 residues. The J segment lost 3 bases and the V segment lost 6 bases, leaving 6 bases of the junction unmatched. The germline V gene has CDR1 MDHEN and CDR2 SYDVKM. The DNA of the CDR3 is TGTGCCAGCAGACGTGGACAGGGGTTCTACGAGCAGTACTTC. Its translation is CASRRGQGFYEQYF.